The next 32 T cell receptor beta chains were all read from a single sample in a study of blood T cell repertoires in COVID-19. The protocol was immunoSEQ multiplex PCR, while the TCRdb copy is restricted to in-frame clones and leaves out a portion. The data show more than 85,000 clones, roughly 82% seen once. The sample was peripheral blood. Receptor source: a man aged 60 to 75 with acute or convalescent COVID-19.

CDR3 loop: CASTHSRESGLRSGANVLTF. In DNA, the CDR3 is TGCGCCAGCACCCACTCGAGGGAGAGCGGTCTAAGGTCTGGGGCCAACGTCCTGACTTTC. The chain recombines TRBV5-1 with TRBJ2-6; TRBD2 is a possible D gene (5 bases). CDR1 and CDR2 from the germline V gene are SGHRS and YFSETQ. Trimming stripped 6 bases from V and 1 base from J, with 26 bases between. The CDR3 is made up of 20 amino acids.

This sequence joins TRBV6-5 and TRBJ2-7; TRBD2 matches 7 bases. Unmatched junction bases numbered 7, after V lost 0 bases and J lost 2 bases. The CDR3 consists of 16 residues. In germline, CDR1 is MNHEY, CDR2 SVGAGI. The CDR3 sequence is CASSYSSSGYPYEQYF. The CDR3 coding sequence is TGTGCCAGCAGTTACTCCTCTAGCGGTTATCCCTACGAGCAGTACTTC.

This sequence joins TRBV7-2 and TRBJ1-5; possibly TRBD1 for D (6 bases). From germline, CDR1 is SGHTA and CDR2 FQGNSA. The ends were cut back, 5 bases at V and 0 bases at J, with 14 bases in the middle. The CDR3 is 16 residues long. CDR3 sequence (DNA): TGTGCCAGCAGCCCAGGGGCAGGGAATAGCAATCAGCCCCAGCATTTT. Its translation is CASSPGAGNSNQPQHF.

Only a few counts were recorded for this clone. The chain carries TRBV7-2 and TRBJ1-2, with 7 bases aligning to TRBD1. The CDR3 is 14 residues long. Germline CDR1 is SGHTA and CDR2 is FQGNSA. V lost 5 bases and J lost 8; bases outside the gene matches: 11. CDR3 bases: TGTGCCAGCAGCCCAAGGACAGGTTCGCCGGGCTACACCTTC. Translating it yields CASSPRTGSPGYTF.

J is TRBJ1-2 and V is TRBV19; D is unresolved. The V and J ends lost 3 bases and 4 bases respectively, with 15 bases between them. CDR1 is LNHDA, CDR2 SQIVND, per germline (reference sequence). This CDR3 spans 15 amino acids. CDR3 in DNA: TGTGCCAGTAGTATTTCGAGGGCGGAGGGCTATGGCTACACCTTC. This sequence encodes CASSISRAEGYGYTF.

The CDR3 protein is CASSQPGGGRTDTQYF. CDR3 coding DNA: TGTGCCAGCAGCCAACCGGGTGGCGGCCGCACAGATACGCAGTATTTT. The J gene is TRBJ2-3, the V gene TRBV3-1 (or the pseudogene TRBV3-2); unclear D gene. Germline-derived CDR1 and CDR2 are LGHDT and YNNKEL (reference sequence). The CDR3 is 16 residues long. V was trimmed by 2 bases and J by 1 base, leaving 13 bases between them.

V usage is TRBV7-9 and J usage is TRBJ2-3, with no clear D. The CDR3 totals 15 residues. Germline CDR1 SEHNR, CDR2 FQNEAQ (reference sequence). V dropped 4 bases and J dropped 3 bases, with 14 bases sitting between them. The CDR3 nucleotides read TGTGCCAGCAGCTCCCAGGAATCTTGGACAGATACGCAGTATTTT. Protein product: CASSSQESWTDTQYF.

The rearrangement joins TRBV5-6 to TRBJ2-4; the D gene is possibly TRBD1 (6 bases). The CDR3 is 16 amino acids. Deletions cut 4 bases from V and 3 bases from J, with 17 bases between. CDR1 is SGHDT, CDR2 YYEEEE, per germline. The CDR3 DNA sequence: TGTGCCAGCAGCCCAGGAGTCTCAGGGGTCAAAAACATTCAGTACTTC. Translating it yields CASSPGVSGVKNIQYF. The whole variable domain, remainder taken from reference TRBV5-6 and TRBJ2-4, is DAGVTQSPTHLIKTRGQQVTLRCSPKSGHDTVSWYQQALGQGPQFIFQYYEEEERQRGNFPDRFSGHQFPNYSSELNVNALLLGDSALYLCASSPGVSGVKNIQYFGAGTRLSVL.

This chain joins TRBV11-2 and TRBJ2-1; D possibly corresponds to TRBD2 (6 bases). V was shortened by 2 bases and J by 10 bases, with 12 bases between the two germline ends. Germline CDR1 reads SGHAT; CDR2 reads FQNNGV. The length of the CDR3 is 13 residues. Here the CDR3 DNA reads TGTGCCAGCAGCTTAAGGGCGGGGAAAGAGCAGTTCTTC. It encodes CASSLRAGKEQFF.

The chain employs TRBV2 and TRBJ2-1, with D unclear. Germline-derived CDR1 and CDR2 are SNHLY and FYNNEI. This CDR3 contains 12 residues. V lost 7 bases, J lost 4 bases, and 8 bases lay in between. As DNA, the CDR3 is TGTGCCAGCAATCGAGATTACAATGAGCAGTTCTTC. Amino acids: CASNRDYNEQFF.

The chain uses TRBV30 and TRBJ2-1; D might be TRBD2 (6 bases). Germline values: CDR1 GTSNPN, CDR2 SVGIG (reference sequence). Trimming took 0 bases from V and 3 from J, leaving 12 bases between them. This CDR3 region has 15 residues. Here the CDR3 reads CAWSVLGGNYNEQFF. Here the CDR3 DNA reads TGTGCCTGGAGTGTTCTCGGCGGGAACTACAATGAGCAGTTCTTC.

The gene calls are TRBV3-1 (or the pseudogene TRBV3-2) and TRBJ2-2; TRBD2 agrees at 10 bases. This CDR3 has 16 residues. CDR1 and CDR2 from the germline V gene are LGHDT and YNNKEL (reference sequence). Losses at the gene ends were 4 bases for V and 1 base for J; bases not matched to a gene: 3. Written as DNA, the CDR3 is TGTGCCAGCAGCCGCTCTAGCGGGAGGAACACCGGGGAGCTGTTTTTT. It is translated as CASSRSSGRNTGELFF.

V usage is TRBV28 and J usage is TRBJ1-1, with D possibly matching TRBD1 (5 bases). The germline V gene encodes CDR1 MDHEN and CDR2 SYDVKM. CDR3 length: 14 amino acids. V lost 5 bases and J lost 2, with 12 bases in between. The CDR3: CASSLTGGNTEAFF. CDR3 in DNA: TGTGCCAGCAGTCTGACCGGGGGTAACACTGAAGCTTTCTTT.

The chain recombines TRBV5-5 with TRBJ2-3; D gene ambiguous. This CDR3 has 16 amino acids. V lost 5 bases, J lost 5 bases, and 21 bases lay in between. Germline V gives CDR1 SGHKS, CDR2 YYEKEE (reference sequence). CDR3 sequence reads: CASSSGPHPQQDTQYF. The CDR3 DNA reads as TGTGCCAGCAGTTCAGGCCCTCACCCTCAGCAAGATACGCAGTATTTT.

The chain joins TRBV7-2 to TRBJ2-2; D is uncertain. The ends were cut back, 5 bases at V and 6 bases at J, with 16 bases in the middle. CDR1 SGHTA and CDR2 FQGNSA come from the germline V gene. The CDR3 is 15 residues long. CDR3 sequence: CASSMSATGAGELFF. CDR3 sequence (DNA): TGTGCCAGCAGCATGTCAGCGACCGGTGCCGGGGAGCTGTTTTTT.

The V and J genes are TRBV7-2 and TRBJ2-5; TRBD1 agrees at 10 bases. Germline CDR1 SGHTA, CDR2 FQGNSA. The CDR3 loop spans 15 amino acids. The J segment lost 5 bases and the V segment lost 3 bases, leaving 6 bases of the junction unmatched. CDR3 nucleotide sequence: TGTGCCAGCAGCTTGCTGCGACAGGGGGCGGAGACCCAGTACTTC. Encoded protein: CASSLLRQGAETQYF.

The chain couples TRBV20-1 to TRBJ2-7; TRBD1 or TRBD2 may be the D gene (5 bases each). The CDR3 runs 15 residues. The ends were cut back, 3 bases at V and 3 bases at J, with 18 bases in the middle. Looked up from germline, CDR1 is DFQATT and CDR2 is SNEGSKA (reference sequence). The CDR3 region has the DNA TGCAGTGCTAGTGACAGATCGGGATCCGACTACGAGCAGTACTTC. Translation gives CSASDRSGSDYEQYF.

This chain uses TRBV4-2 with TRBJ2-7; TRBD2 aligns across 10 bases. Germline loops: CDR1 LGHNA, CDR2 YNFKEQ. V lost 0 bases and J lost 2; bases outside the gene matches: 10. CDR3 length: 18 residues. CDR3 sequence (DNA): TGTGCCAGCAGCCAAGATGATAGGACTAGCGGATTTACCTACGAGCAGTACTTC. It encodes CASSQDDRTSGFTYEQYF.

The chain couples TRBV10-2 to TRBJ1-1, with D maybe TRBD1 (6 bases). The germline CDR1 and CDR2 sequences are WSHSY and SAAADI. The CDR3 length is 11 residues. V was clipped by 5 bases and J by 6 bases, with 7 bases between them. The CDR3 region has the DNA TGCGCCAGCAGTACAGGGTCTGAAGCTTTCTTT. It yields the protein CASSTGSEAFF.

This clone was found once. J is TRBJ1-2 and V is TRBV28; 7 bases line up with TRBD1. V lost 4 bases, J lost 0 bases, and 2 bases stayed unmatched. The CDR3 is 14 residues long. Germline V gene lookup returns CDR1 MDHEN and CDR2 SYDVKM. The CDR3 protein is CASSSGTANYGYTF. The CDR3 DNA is TGTGCCAGCAGTTCAGGGACAGCTAACTATGGCTACACCTTC.

This chain links TRBV7-6 with TRBJ1-1; maybe TRBD1 (5 bases). Per germline, CDR1 SGHVS and CDR2 FNYEAQ. The CDR3 sequence is 14 residues long. The V end was cut by 5 bases, the J end by 3 bases, with 13 bases between. CDR3 DNA sequence: TGTGCCAGCAGCGTGTCAGGGATATACACTGAAGCTTTCTTT. Protein product: CASSVSGIYTEAFF. Full variable domain (missing parts from reference TRBV7-6 and TRBJ1-1): GAGVSQSPRYKVTKRGQDVALRCDPISGHVSLYWYRQALGQGPEFLTYFNYEAQQDKSGLPNDRFSAERPEGSISTLTIQRTEQRDSAMYRCASSVSGIYTEAFFGQGTRLTVV.

In this sample, this clone turned up once. This chain connects TRBV3-1 (or the pseudogene TRBV3-2) to TRBJ2-2; possibly TRBD2 for D (6 bases). The CDR3 sequence is 14 residues long. The V end lost 3 bases, the J end lost 6 bases, and 11 bases lay between the germline ends. From germline, CDR1 is LGHDT and CDR2 YNNKEL (reference sequence). In nucleotides, the CDR3 is TGTGCCAGCAGCCATCGCCGGGGGTCCGGGGAGCTGTTTTTT. This sequence encodes CASSHRRGSGELFF.

The CDR3 nucleotides are TGTGCCAGCAGCCCGTCGGGACTCTTCACAGATACGCAGTATTTT. Its translation is CASSPSGLFTDTQYF. The chain links TRBV7-3 to TRBJ2-3; tentatively, D is TRBD2 (6 bases). Germline lookup yields CDR1 SGHTA and CDR2 FQGTGA. V lost 5 bases and J lost 2, with 14 bases in between. CDR3 size: 15 residues.

The chain links TRBV9 to TRBJ1-1, with 7 bases fitting TRBD1. Trimming removed 0 bases from V and 11 bases from J; junction bases left unmatched: 13. The CDR3 contains 15 residues. Per germline, CDR1 SGDLS and CDR2 YYNGEE. CDR3 residues: CASSVGDRVGLLAFF. The CDR3 coding sequence is TGTGCCAGCAGCGTAGGAGACAGGGTAGGCCTATTGGCTTTCTTT.

The chain uses TRBV4-1 and TRBJ1-5; 7 bases are a match to TRBD1. Losses at the gene ends were 0 bases for V and 7 bases for J; bases not matched to a gene: 6. There are 15 residues in the CDR3. Germline loops: CDR1 MGHRA, CDR2 YSYEKL. This chain's CDR3 is CASSQDRRGQQPQHF. As DNA, the CDR3 is TGCGCCAGCAGCCAAGATCGGAGGGGGCAGCAGCCCCAGCATTTT.

CDR3 loop: CASSSGLRTDTQYF. CDR3 coding DNA: TGTGCCAGCAGCTCGGGACTTCGCACAGATACGCAGTATTTT. The rearrangement links TRBV7-3 to TRBJ2-3; weak D call: TRBD2 (6 bases). The CDR3 extends over 14 amino acids. The V gene's germline CDR1 is SGHTA and CDR2 FQGTGA. V was cut by 4 bases and J by 1 base, with 9 bases left in between.

V and J are TRBV12-3 or TRBV12-4 and TRBJ2-3; 7 bases fit TRBD1. The CDR3 has 12 residues. V lost 5 bases to trimming and J lost 10 bases; unmatched junction nucleotides: 6. The DNA for the CDR3 is TGTGCCAGCAGTCCCGACAGGGTTGCGCAGTATTTT. It encodes CASSPDRVAQYF.

The V and J genes are TRBV18 and TRBJ1-1, with 11 bases aligning to TRBD1. Trimming at V came to 4 bases and at J to 6 bases, leaving 10 bases not matched to a gene. This CDR3 comprises 16 residues. CDR1 and CDR2 (germline): KGHSH, LQKENI. CDR3 sequence reads: CASSLNGQGARAEAFF. The CDR3 DNA sequence: TGTGCCAGCTCACTCAACGGACAGGGGGCAAGGGCTGAAGCTTTCTTT.

The chain joins TRBV20-1 to TRBJ1-1; D remains ambiguous. Trimming removed 3 bases from V and 1 base from J, with 9 bases in between. The CDR3 has 13 residues. Per the germline V gene, CDR1 is DFQATT and CDR2 is SNEGSKA (reference sequence). The DNA of the CDR3 is TGCAGTGCTAGTGCATGGGCGAACACTGAAGCTTTCTTT. Translated, it gives CSASAWANTEAFF.

In this sample, this clone turned up a few times. The genes are TRBV30 and TRBJ1-1, with D tentatively TRBD1 (5 bases). Germline V lookup: CDR1 GTSNPN, CDR2 SVGIG (reference sequence). With 0 bases removed from V and 0 bases from J, the gap between germline ends came to 11 bases. The CDR3 sequence is 15 residues long. The CDR3 region is CAWSVADRLNTEAFF. Here the CDR3 DNA reads TGTGCCTGGAGTGTTGCCGACAGATTGAACACTGAAGCTTTCTTT.

The chain links TRBV25-1 to TRBJ2-1; D is unclear. CDR3 length equals 13 residues. Per germline, CDR1 MGHDK and CDR2 SYGVNS. V was clipped by 6 bases and J by 0 bases, with 6 bases between them. The CDR3 loop reads CASSNNSYNEQFF. CDR3 nucleotides: TGTGCCAGCAGCAACAACTCCTACAATGAGCAGTTCTTC.

The rearrangement links TRBV5-1 to TRBJ1-2, with TRBD1 matching 8 bases. The CDR3 length is 16 residues. V was pared by 3 bases and J by 5 bases, with 12 bases of the junction left unmatched. Germline V lookup: CDR1 SGHRS, CDR2 YFSETQ. This CDR3 reads CASSSTTGQGQYGYTF. The CDR3 nucleotides are TGCGCCAGCAGCTCTACTACCGGACAGGGACAATATGGCTACACCTTC.